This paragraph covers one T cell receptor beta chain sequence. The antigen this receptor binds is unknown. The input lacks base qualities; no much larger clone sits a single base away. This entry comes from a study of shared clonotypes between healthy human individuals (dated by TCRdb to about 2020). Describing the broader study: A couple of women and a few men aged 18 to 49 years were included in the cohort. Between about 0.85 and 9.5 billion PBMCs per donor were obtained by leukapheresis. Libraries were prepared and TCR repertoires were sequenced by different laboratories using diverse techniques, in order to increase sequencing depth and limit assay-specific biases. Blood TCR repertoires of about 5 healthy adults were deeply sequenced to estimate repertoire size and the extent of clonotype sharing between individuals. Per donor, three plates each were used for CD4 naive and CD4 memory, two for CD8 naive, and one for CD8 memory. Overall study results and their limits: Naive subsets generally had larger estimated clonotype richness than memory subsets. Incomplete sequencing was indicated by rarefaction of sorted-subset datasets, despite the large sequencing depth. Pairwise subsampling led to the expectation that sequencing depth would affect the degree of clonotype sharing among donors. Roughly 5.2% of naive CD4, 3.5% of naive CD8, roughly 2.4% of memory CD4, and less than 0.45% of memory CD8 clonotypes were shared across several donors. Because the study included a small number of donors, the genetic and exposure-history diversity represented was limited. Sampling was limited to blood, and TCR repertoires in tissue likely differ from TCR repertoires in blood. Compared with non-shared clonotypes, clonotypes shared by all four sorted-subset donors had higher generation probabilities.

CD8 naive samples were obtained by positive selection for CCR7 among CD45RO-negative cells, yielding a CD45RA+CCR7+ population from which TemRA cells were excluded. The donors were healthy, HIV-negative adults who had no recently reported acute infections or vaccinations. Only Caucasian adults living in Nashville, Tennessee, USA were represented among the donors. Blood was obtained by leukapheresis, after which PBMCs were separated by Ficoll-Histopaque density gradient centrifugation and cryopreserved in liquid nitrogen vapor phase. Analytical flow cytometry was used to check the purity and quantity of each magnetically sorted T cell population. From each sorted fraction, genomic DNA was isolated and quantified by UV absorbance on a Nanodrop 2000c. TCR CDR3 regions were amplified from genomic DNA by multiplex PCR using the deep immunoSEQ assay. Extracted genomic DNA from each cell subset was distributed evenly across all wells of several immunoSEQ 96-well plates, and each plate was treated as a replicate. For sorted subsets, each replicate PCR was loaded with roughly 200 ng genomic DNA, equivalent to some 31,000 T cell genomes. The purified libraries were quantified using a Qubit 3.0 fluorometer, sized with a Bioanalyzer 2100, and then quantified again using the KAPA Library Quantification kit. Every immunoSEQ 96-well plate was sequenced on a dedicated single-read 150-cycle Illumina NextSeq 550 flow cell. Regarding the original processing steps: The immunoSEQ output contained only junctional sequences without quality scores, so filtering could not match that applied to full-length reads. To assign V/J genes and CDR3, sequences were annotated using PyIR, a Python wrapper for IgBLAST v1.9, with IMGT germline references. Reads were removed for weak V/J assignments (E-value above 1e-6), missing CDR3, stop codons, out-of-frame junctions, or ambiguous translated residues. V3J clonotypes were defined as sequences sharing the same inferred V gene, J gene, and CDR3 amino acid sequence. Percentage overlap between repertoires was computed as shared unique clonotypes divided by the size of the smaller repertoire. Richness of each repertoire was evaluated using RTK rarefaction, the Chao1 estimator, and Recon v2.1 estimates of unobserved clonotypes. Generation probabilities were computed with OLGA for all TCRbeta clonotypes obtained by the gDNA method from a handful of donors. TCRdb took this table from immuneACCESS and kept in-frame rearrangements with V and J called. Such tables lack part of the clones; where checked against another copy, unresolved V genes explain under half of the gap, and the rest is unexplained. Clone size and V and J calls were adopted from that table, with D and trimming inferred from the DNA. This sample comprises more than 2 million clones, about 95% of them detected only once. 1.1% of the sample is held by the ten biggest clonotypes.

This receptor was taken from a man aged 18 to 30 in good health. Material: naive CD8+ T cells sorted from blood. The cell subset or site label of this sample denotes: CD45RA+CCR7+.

The DNA reads as follows: TGCGCCAGCAGCCTGCTACGGGGGGATCGCCAGTACTTC. Its translation reads: CASSLLRGDRQYF. The rearranged chain carries TRBV4-3 and TRBJ2-5; the central 7 bases match TRBD2. V loses 4 bases at its end and J loses 10 bases; junction bases beyond the gene matches: 9. The CDR3 measures 13 amino acids from cysteine to phenylalanine. The entry retains the CDR3 DNA only, 39 bases that are in frame from base 1. The CDR1 and CDR2 encoded by the germline V gene are LGHNA and YSLEER.